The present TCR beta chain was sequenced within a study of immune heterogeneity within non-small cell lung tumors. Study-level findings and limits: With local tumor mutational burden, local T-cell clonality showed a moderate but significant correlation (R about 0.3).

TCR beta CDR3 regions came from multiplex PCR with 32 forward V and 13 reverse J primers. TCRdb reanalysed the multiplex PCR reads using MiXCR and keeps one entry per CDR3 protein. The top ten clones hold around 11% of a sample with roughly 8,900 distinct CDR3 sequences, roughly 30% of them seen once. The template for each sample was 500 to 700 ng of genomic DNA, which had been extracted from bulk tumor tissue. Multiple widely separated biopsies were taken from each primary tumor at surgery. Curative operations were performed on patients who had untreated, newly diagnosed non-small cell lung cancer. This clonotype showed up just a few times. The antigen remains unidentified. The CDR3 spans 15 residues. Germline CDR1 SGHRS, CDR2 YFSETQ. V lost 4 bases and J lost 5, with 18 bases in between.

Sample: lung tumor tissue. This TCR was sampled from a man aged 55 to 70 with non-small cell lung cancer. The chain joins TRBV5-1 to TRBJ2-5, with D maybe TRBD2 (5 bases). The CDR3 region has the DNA TGCGCCAGCAGCCCGTCTAGCCAGTTGGCGGAGACCCAGTACTTC. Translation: CASSPSSQLAETQYF.